The 5 T cell receptor beta chains given below trace back to one sample, sequenced in a study of response to subunit inactivated influenza vaccine. Each CDR3 protein is one row after TCRdb ran MiXCR on the RT-PCR reads. Of approximately 250,000 distinct CDR3 sequences listed, 10% to 15% are singletons. The source was non-naive T cells sorted from PBMCs, collected 14 to 15 days before vaccination. Receptor source: a man in his forties or fifties who received an inactivated influenza vaccine.

This rearrangement joins TRBV9 to TRBJ2-2; perhaps TRBD1 as D (6 bases). Trimming left V 4 bases short and J 0 bases short, with 10 bases between. Germline CDR1 and CDR2: SGDLS and YYNGEE. CDR3 length: 15 residues. The chain's CDR3 is CASSRNRANTGELFF. In nucleotides, the CDR3 is TGTGCCAGCAGCAGAAACAGGGCGAACACCGGGGAGCTGTTTTTT. The variable domain in full, completed from reference TRBV9 and TRBJ2-2, reads DSGVTQTPKHLITATGQRVTLRCSPRSGDLSVYWYQQSLDQGLQFLIQYYNGEERAKGNILERFSAQQFPDLHSELNLSSLELGDSALYFCASSRNRANTGELFFGEGSRLTVL.

This clonotype was observed a handful of times. The rearrangement joins TRBV7-8 to TRBJ2-2, with a weak D call TRBD2 (7 bases). The CDR3 totals 16 residues. V dropped 8 bases and J dropped 6 bases, with 22 bases sitting between them. Germline V gives CDR1 SGHVS, CDR2 FQNEAQ. The CDR3 reads CASREGGPRRPGELFF. In DNA, the CDR3 is TGTGCCAGCCGCGAGGGGGGGCCACGGCGTCCCGGGGAGCTGTTTTTT.

The chain employs TRBV2 and TRBJ2-7; TRBD1 might be the D (6 bases). The CDR3 contains 14 residues. Germline CDR1 and CDR2: SNHLY and FYNNEI. Trimming took off 5 bases at V and 6 bases at J, with 17 bases between the two ends. CDR3 sequence: CASSRGLSVREQYF. In DNA form, the CDR3 reads TGTGCCAGCAGTAGGGGGTTGTCAGTCCGCGAGCAGTACTTC.

This clonotype has more than one count but fewer than ten. This chain uses TRBV6-1 with TRBJ2-1; D tentatively fits TRBD1 or TRBD2 (5 bases each). The length of the CDR3 is 15 residues. CDR1 is MNHNS and CDR2 is SASEGT in the germline V gene. V lost 6 bases and J 2 bases, leaving 14 bases between the germline ends. The chain's CDR3 is CASSLTQGPYNEQFF. The CDR3 region has the DNA TGTGCCAGCAGCCTTACGCAGGGACCCTACAATGAGCAGTTCTTC.

V and J are TRBV14 and TRBJ2-4, with D perhaps being TRBD1 or TRBD2 (5 bases each). This CDR3 comprises 16 residues. V was pared by 2 bases and J by 5 bases, with 16 bases between. Per the germline V gene, CDR1 is SGHDN and CDR2 is FVKESK. This CDR3 is CASSQKPGRGENIQYF. The CDR3, as DNA: TGTGCCAGCAGCCAAAAACCAGGGAGAGGAGAAAACATTCAGTACTTC.